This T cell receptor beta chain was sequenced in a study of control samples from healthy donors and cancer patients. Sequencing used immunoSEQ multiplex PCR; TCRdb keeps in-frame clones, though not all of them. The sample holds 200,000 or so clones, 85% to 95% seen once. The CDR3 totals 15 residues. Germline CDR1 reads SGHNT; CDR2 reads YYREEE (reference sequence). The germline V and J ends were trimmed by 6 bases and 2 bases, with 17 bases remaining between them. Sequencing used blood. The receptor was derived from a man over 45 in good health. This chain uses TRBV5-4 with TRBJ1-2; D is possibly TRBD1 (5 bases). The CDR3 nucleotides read TGTGCCAGCACCCCGGGGGGGGAGGGAAACTATGGCTACACCTTC. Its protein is CASTPGGEGNYGYTF.